This TCR beta chain was recovered during a study of T cell responses to AZD1222 COVID-19 vaccine. J lost 7 bases, V lost 4 bases, and 11 bases had no gene match. From germline, CDR1 is SGHDT and CDR2 YYEEEE. The CDR3 is 15 residues long. Clones were read by immunoSEQ multiplex PCR, and TCRdb kept only the in-frame ones, dropping some. Found here are about 110,000 clones, 90% of them singletons; the top ten hold roughly 8%. This chain joins TRBV5-6 and TRBJ1-2, with 9 nucleotides matching TRBD1. The specimen was peripheral blood, collected 28 days after the second AZD1222 dose. This TCR derives from an adult who received the AZD1222 COVID-19 vaccine. The CDR3 bases are TGTGCCAGCAGCGGTGGGACAGGGCCTTCGGTTGGCTACACCTTC. Translated: CASSGGTGPSVGYTF.